These 10 T cell receptor beta chains share one sample of origin, sequenced in a study of brain T cells in children with intractable seizures. Assay: immunoSEQ multiplex PCR; the TCRdb copy retains only in-frame clones and omits some. The sample lists approximately 330,000 clones, 93% occurring once. Time point denoted: blood from clinic visit 5 months post-surgery; TSC patient then seizure free. This sample comprised peripheral blood, obtained roughly 5 months after surgery. Receptors were obtained from a boy less than two years old with tuberous sclerosis and intractable seizures.

The rearrangement joins TRBV19 to TRBJ2-3; 13 nucleotides match TRBD2. This CDR3 has 16 residues. Losses at the gene ends were 3 bases for V and 5 bases for J; bases not matched to a gene: 5. Germline V CDR1 and CDR2: LNHDA, SQIVND (reference sequence). The CDR3 bases are TGTGCCAGTAGTATGAGGACTAGCGGGAGTGGAGATACGCAGTATTTT. This translates into CASSMRTSGSGDTQYF.

V usage is TRBV24-1 and J usage is TRBJ1-1, with D possibly matching TRBD1 (6 bases). There are 13 residues in the CDR3. Germline-derived CDR1 and CDR2 are KGHDR and SFDVKD. Trimming pared 5 bases from V and 5 bases from J, leaving 11 bases between. The CDR3 region is CATSAQRGTEAFF. As DNA, the CDR3 is TGTGCCACCAGTGCCCAAAGGGGGACTGAAGCTTTCTTT.

V gene TRBV10-1 combines with J gene TRBJ2-1, with D maybe TRBD2 (6 bases). CDR1 is WNHNN, CDR2 SYGVQD, per germline (reference sequence). The V end was cut by 2 bases, the J end by 9 bases, with 17 bases between. The CDR3 loop spans 15 amino acids. The chain's CDR3 is CASSEVIADDGEQFF. CDR3 nucleotides: TGCGCCAGCAGTGAGGTAATAGCGGACGATGGTGAGCAGTTCTTC.

The J gene is TRBJ2-7, the V gene TRBV15, with D perhaps TRBD1 (5 bases). V was cut by 0 bases and J by 0 bases, with 9 bases left in between. The CDR3 runs to 15 residues. Germline V gives CDR1 LNHNV, CDR2 YYDKDF (reference sequence). CDR3 sequence (DNA): TGTGCCACCAGCAGAGATAGGACACTCTCCTACGAGCAGTACTTC. It is translated as CATSRDRTLSYEQYF.

CDR3 DNA: TGCGCCAGCAGATCCCCCGGGCTGTACACAGATACGCAGTATTTT. Translation gives CASRSPGLYTDTQYF. The chain combines TRBV5-1 with TRBJ2-3; D gene ambiguous. Germline lookup yields CDR1 SGHRS and CDR2 YFSETQ. Trimming left V 5 bases short and J 2 bases short, with 15 bases between. CDR3 length: 15 amino acids.

V is TRBV2 and J is TRBJ2-1; D assignment may be TRBD1 or TRBD2 (5 bases each). Trimming cost V 4 bases and J 4 bases, with 20 bases left between them. The germline gives CDR1 SNHLY, CDR2 FYNNEI. The CDR3 runs 17 residues. The CDR3 is CASSGDPGPVAYNEQFF. DNA of the CDR3: TGTGCCAGCAGTGGGGACCCTGGACCTGTCGCTTACAATGAGCAGTTCTTC.

The chain carries TRBV2 and TRBJ1-3; no definite D call. V was shortened by 4 bases and J by 0 bases, with 7 bases between the two germline ends. The CDR3 is 14 residues long. CDR1 is SNHLY, CDR2 FYNNEI, per germline. The CDR3 protein is CASSVLSSGNTIYF. In nucleotides, the CDR3 is TGTGCCAGCAGTGTACTCAGCTCTGGAAACACCATATATTTT.

V gene TRBV15 combines with J gene TRBJ1-6; no clear D. Germline lookup yields CDR1 LNHNV and CDR2 YYDKDF (reference sequence). Trimming took 6 bases from V and 3 from J, leaving 12 bases between them. The CDR3 has 15 amino acids. CDR3 nucleotides: TGTGCCACCAGGTTTGACCCAGACTATAATTCACCCCTCCACTTT. Its protein product is CATRFDPDYNSPLHF.

J is TRBJ2-7 and V is TRBV16; TRBD1 matches 9 bases. With V trimmed by 1 base and J by 3 bases, 7 bases remained unmatched. Germline lookup yields CDR1 KGHSY and CDR2 FQNENV. CDR3 length: 16 amino acids. In nucleotides, the CDR3 is TGTGCCAGCAGCCAATATCTCGGGGGACAGGGCTACGAGCAGTACTTC. Translation gives CASSQYLGGQGYEQYF.

The chain has TRBV12-3 or TRBV12-4 and TRBJ2-7; D is possibly TRBD1 or TRBD2 (5 bases each). V gave up 5 bases and J gave up 3 bases, with 11 bases separating them. The CDR3 is 13 residues long. CDR3 bases: TGTGCCAGCAGTCCCGGGACCATCTACGAGCAGTACTTC. This codes for CASSPGTIYEQYF.